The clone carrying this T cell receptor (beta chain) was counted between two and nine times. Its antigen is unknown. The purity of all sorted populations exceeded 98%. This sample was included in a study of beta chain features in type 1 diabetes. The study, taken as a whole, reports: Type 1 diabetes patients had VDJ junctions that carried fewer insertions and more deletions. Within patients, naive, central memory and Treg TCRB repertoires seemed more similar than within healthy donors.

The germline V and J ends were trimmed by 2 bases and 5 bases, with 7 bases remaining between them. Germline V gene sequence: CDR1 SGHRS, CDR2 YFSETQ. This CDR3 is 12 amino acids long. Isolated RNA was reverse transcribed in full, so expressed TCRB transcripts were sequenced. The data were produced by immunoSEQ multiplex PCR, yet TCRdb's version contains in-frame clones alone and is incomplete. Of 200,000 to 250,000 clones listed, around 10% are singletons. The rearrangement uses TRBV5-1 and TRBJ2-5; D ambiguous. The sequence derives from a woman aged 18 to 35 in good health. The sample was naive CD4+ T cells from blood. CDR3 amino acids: CASSFPGETQYF. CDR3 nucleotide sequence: TGCGCCAGCAGCTTCCCCGGGGAGACCCAGTACTTC. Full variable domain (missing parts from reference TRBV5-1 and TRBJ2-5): KAGVTQTPRYLIKTRGQQVTLSCSPISGHRSVSWYQQTPGQGLQFLFEYFSETQRNKGNFPGRFSGRQFSNSRSEMNVSTLELGDSALYLCASSFPGETQYFGPGTRLLVL.